The T cell receptor beta chain described here comes from a study of blood T cell repertoires in COVID-19. Using immunoSEQ multiplex PCR, the repertoire was profiled, and TCRdb retains in-frame clones only, with some absent. This table has about 480,000 clones, approximately 87% appearing once. Two negative PCRs, clearance, or symptom resolution characterized the recovered Cohort 3 donors. The CDR3 runs 16 residues. Trimming cost V 2 bases and J 3 bases, with 16 bases left between them. The V gene's germline CDR1 is LNHDA and CDR2 SQIVND (reference sequence). The chain uses TRBV19 and TRBJ1-2; D possibly corresponds to TRBD1 (5 bases). The TCR originated in a woman aged 40 to 50 who had recovered from COVID-19. The sample comprised PBMCs or T cells enriched from blood (not recorded which). The DNA of the CDR3 is TGTGCCAGTAGTATACAAAACCCGGACACTTACTATGGCTACACCTTC. Residues: CASSIQNPDTYYGYTF.